The source of this T cell receptor (beta chain) is a study of blood T cells in healthy people across ages. Per sample, extraction of total RNA gave at least 6 micrograms in every case. CDR3 length: 18 amino acids. V lost 5 bases and J lost 0; bases outside the gene matches: 13. Combining a sample-barcoded 5' primer with a J-beta primer mix, a second PCR ran for roughly 7 to 11 cycles. From the 5' RACE reads, TCRdb called clonotypes with MiXCR, one entry per CDR3 protein. The sample has about 730,000 distinct CDR3 sequences, 40% to 45% seen once. This chain connects TRBV12-3 or TRBV12-4 to TRBJ2-1, with TRBD1 matching 7 bases. This TCR was sampled from a woman in her sixties or seventies in good health. Sample: blood. CDR3 bases: TGTGCCAGCAGTCTCGGGACAGACCTACAGAGCTCCTACAATGAGCAGTTCTTC. It yields the protein CASSLGTDLQSSYNEQFF.